This T cell receptor beta chain is drawn from a study of blood T cell repertoires in COVID-19. Study context: Nucleic acid was either cDNA or gDNA, and it came from T cells, B-cell-depleted T cells, or PBMCs.

Followed over time, Seattle patients had been enrolled while infection was active. This CDR3 is built from 15 residues. The germline gives CDR1 MNHEY, CDR2 SVGAGI. The V gene end was trimmed by 5 bases and the J gene end by 2 bases; junction bases not matched to a gene: 4. As processed by the authors: From reference gene primer amplification, estimates of nucleated cell counts were derived. Data came from immunoSEQ multiplex PCR; TCRdb stores just in-frame clones and leaves some out. The DNA was the basis for D and trimming; V, J and clone size are from that table. The table records 49,000 or so clones, around 85% of them present only once.

The clonotype originates from a woman of 80 years or more with COVID-19, enrolled during active disease. Sequencing was done on a sample of peripheral blood. V and J are TRBV6-5 and TRBJ1-5; 9 positions match TRBD1. Written as DNA, the CDR3 is TGTGCCAGCAGTCCCAGGACAGGGGGCAATCAGCCCCAGCATTTT. As protein: CASSPRTGGNQPQHF.